A single sample is the source of the 16 T cell receptor beta chains below, sequenced in a study of post-analysis software for immune sequencing data. General study results and limits: Controls showed lower frequencies than patients for five TRBV segments, and TRBV5-6, TRBV5-1 and TRBV20-1 were among these.

The library was made from cDNA and included unique molecular identifiers. TCRdb re-analysed the PCR reads in MiXCR, keeping a single row per CDR3 protein. The sample has about 380,000 distinct CDR3 sequences, 30% to 45% seen once; the top ten hold around an eighth. No antigens are known for them. Sequenced sample: blood. The receptors derive from a girl between 5 and 17 years old with multiple sclerosis.

This rearrangement joins TRBV27 to TRBJ2-3; D possibly corresponds to TRBD2 (7 bases). Germline CDR1 reads MNHEY; CDR2 reads SMNVEV (reference sequence). V was trimmed by 4 bases and J by 3 bases, leaving 17 bases between them. This CDR3 has 16 amino acids. The CDR3 DNA sequence: TGTGCCAGCAGTTCCTTAGGGGGGGCCTATACAGATACGCAGTATTTT. It yields the protein CASSSLGGAYTDTQYF.

This clonotype was seen many times. The chain employs TRBV27 and TRBJ2-7, with 10 bases lining up with TRBD2. The V segment lost 3 bases and the J segment 2 bases; nucleotides outside the gene matches: 1. CDR1 MNHEY and CDR2 SMNVEV come from the germline V gene (reference sequence). The CDR3 sequence is 14 residues long. The CDR3 protein is CASSFSGGTYEQYF. The CDR3 bases are TGTGCCAGCAGTTTTAGCGGGGGGACCTACGAGCAGTACTTC.

The J gene is TRBJ1-2, the V gene TRBV10-3; perhaps TRBD1 as D (5 bases). The CDR3 is made up of 15 amino acids. CDR1 and CDR2 (germline): ENHRY, SYGVKD. The V end was cut by 10 bases, the J end by 4 bases, with 22 bases between. The CDR3 nucleotides are TGTGCCACCATCCCCAGTCCCCCAAGGGGCTATGGCTACACCTTC. Translation gives CATIPSPPRGYGYTF.

This clonotype was seen a few times. The chain links TRBV5-1 to TRBJ1-4; D not certain. CDR3 length: 14 amino acids. The germline V gene encodes CDR1 SGHRS and CDR2 YFSETQ. With 5 bases removed from V and 0 bases from J, the gap between germline ends came to 8 bases. The CDR3 nucleotides read TGCGCCAGCAGTTCGAGCACAACTAATGAAAAACTGTTTTTT. Translated: CASSSSTTNEKLFF.

The sample holds a few counts of this clonotype. The chain combines TRBV6-1 with TRBJ1-2, with TRBD1 as a possible D gene (5 bases). Germline lookup yields CDR1 MNHNS and CDR2 SASEGT. The CDR3 is made up of 13 amino acids. V gave up 3 bases and J gave up 4 bases, with 9 bases separating them. The CDR3 sequence is CASSEGGAYGYTF. CDR3 sequence (DNA): TGTGCCAGCAGTGAGGGGGGAGCCTATGGCTACACCTTC.

The chain carries TRBV10-2 and TRBJ1-1, with D uncertain. The germline gives CDR1 WSHSY, CDR2 SAAADI. The CDR3 sequence is 13 residues long. Deletions cut 9 bases from V and 5 bases from J, with 16 bases between. The CDR3 loop is CASQPTKGTEAFF. CDR3 nucleotide sequence: TGCGCCAGTCAACCGACAAAAGGTACTGAAGCTTTCTTT.

The chain joins TRBV29-1 to TRBJ2-7; TRBD2 aligns across 11 bases. TRBJ2-5 matches the DNA end more closely, so the J call is doubtful. From germline, CDR1 is SQVTM and CDR2 ANQGSEA. The CDR3 is made up of 16 amino acids. The CDR3 region has the DNA TGCAGCGTTGAAGATCAGGCTAGCGGGAGGTGGGAGACCCAGTACTTC. Protein sequence: CSVEDQASGRWETQYF.

The V gene is TRBV5-1, the J gene TRBJ1-3, with D tentatively TRBD1 (5 bases). V lost 4 bases to trimming and J lost 3 bases, with 14 bases between them. This CDR3 has 15 amino acids. CDR1 and CDR2 (germline): SGHRS, YFSETQ. CDR3: CASSTQGRSGNTIYF. DNA of the CDR3: TGCGCCAGCAGCACCCAGGGAAGGAGTGGAAACACCATATATTTT.

This clonotype was seen only once. A much bigger clone sits one base away, suggesting this may be a read error. The chain is built from TRBV20-1 and TRBJ2-3; D possibly corresponds to TRBD2 (6 bases). Germline CDR1 DFQATT, CDR2 SNEGSKA (reference sequence). Trimming pared 8 bases from V and 0 bases from J, leaving 12 bases between. This CDR3 is built from 13 residues. The CDR3 loop is CSSTGTSTDTQYF. CDR3 bases: TGCAGTTCTACCGGGACTAGCACAGATACGCAGTATTTT.

This clonotype occurred a few times. The chain is built from TRBV6-5 and TRBJ2-1; unclear D gene. In germline, CDR1 is MNHEY, CDR2 SVGAGI. The CDR3 spans 16 residues. The germline V and J ends were trimmed by 0 bases and 0 bases, with 9 bases remaining between them. The CDR3 region has the DNA TGTGCCAGCAGTTACTCCCCCATTAGCTCCTACAATGAGCAGTTCTTC. Its protein is CASSYSPISSYNEQFF.

This clonotype came up a few times. The chain joins TRBV7-2 to TRBJ2-1, with D possibly TRBD1 on 6 matching bases. Looked up from germline, CDR1 is SGHTA and CDR2 is FQGNSA. The CDR3 has 15 amino acids. The germline V and J ends were trimmed by 3 bases and 2 bases, with 11 bases remaining between them. The CDR3 loop reads CASSFTGQPYNEQFF. The DNA for the CDR3 is TGTGCCAGCAGCTTTACCGGACAGCCCTACAATGAGCAGTTCTTC.

CDR3 DNA: TGTGCCAGCAGCTTAGAGGTAGGGGGTATCACAGATACGCAGTATTTT. This gives the protein CASSLEVGGITDTQYF. The J gene is TRBJ2-3, the V gene TRBV13, with a tentative D call TRBD1 (6 bases). Trimming took off 1 base at V and 2 bases at J, with 13 bases between the two ends. The CDR3 covers 16 residues. Germline V gives CDR1 PRHDT, CDR2 FYEKMQ (reference sequence).

Many counts were recorded for this clonotype. The rearrangement links TRBV6-6 to TRBJ1-5, with D possibly matching TRBD1 (5 bases). V was shortened by 0 bases and J by 5 bases, with 11 bases between the two germline ends. CDR3 length equals 15 residues. Germline values: CDR1 MNHNY, CDR2 SVGAGI (reference sequence). CDR3 sequence reads: CASSYSGQGDQPQHF. The DNA for the CDR3 is TGTGCCAGCAGTTACTCGGGGCAGGGCGATCAGCCCCAGCATTTT.

This clonotype turned up a few times. The V gene is TRBV6-2 or TRBV6-3, the J gene TRBJ2-7; 9 positions agree with TRBD1. The ends lost 0 bases at V and 2 bases at J; junction bases unmatched: 2. The length of the CDR3 is 15 residues. The germline gives CDR1 MNHEY, CDR2 SVGEGT. The CDR3 spells CASSYSTGGTYEQYF. The CDR3 nucleotides are TGTGCCAGCAGTTACTCCACAGGGGGCACCTACGAGCAGTACTTC.

The chain has TRBV3-1 and TRBJ2-1, with a weak D call TRBD1 (6 bases). The J call may be faulty, since TRBJ2-7 better matches the DNA end. Germline CDR1 and CDR2: LGHDT and YNNKEL (reference sequence). The CDR3 sequence is 15 residues long. In nucleotides, the CDR3 is TGTGCCAGCAGCCAAGTACAGGGCATCTACAATGAGCAGTACTTC. Its translation is CASSQVQGIYNEQYF.

As to this clonotype: At one end the junction does not follow the germline gene, possibly because of a read error. CDR3 DNA sequence: TGTGCCAACAGTACCACAGGTTTCACAGATACGCAGTATTTT. It yields the protein CANSTTGFTDTQYF. The genes are TRBV25-1 and TRBJ2-3; D may be TRBD1 (5 bases). CDR1 and CDR2 from the germline V gene are MGHDK and SYGVNS. CDR3 length equals 14 residues.